The T cell receptor (beta chain) under discussion was sequenced for a study of blood T cell repertoires in COVID-19. About the study: The United States, Italy and Spain provided the acute and convalescent COVID-19 samples.

In the authors' workflow: Reference gene primer amplification yielded estimated nucleated cell counts. The table came from immunoSEQ multiplex PCR; TCRdb's copy has only in-frame clones and leaves some out. That table furnishes V, J and clone size, whereas the DNA furnished D and trimming. The sample holds approximately 410,000 clones; 86% are singletons and the top ten take under 1.5%. Trimming pared 7 bases from V and 7 bases from J, leaving 13 bases between. CDR3 length equals 12 residues. The sample holds a few counts of this clone. This sequence joins TRBV12-3 or TRBV12-4 and TRBJ1-2, with a weak D call TRBD1 (6 bases). This TCR was sampled from a woman aged 25 to 39 with active or convalescent COVID-19. Sequenced sample: peripheral blood. The CDR3 is CASTYRAAGYTF. The CDR3 bases are TGTGCCAGCACTTACAGGGCAGCTGGCTACACCTTC.